The rows below give T cell receptor beta chains drawn from one sample of a study of Ad26.COV2.S vaccination and SARS-CoV-2 variants. This table comes from immunoSEQ multiplex PCR, and its TCRdb copy is limited to in-frame clones, with some not included. The profile shows about 440,000 clones, about 90% of them singletons. This specimen consisted of peripheral blood, obtained in a trial of Ad26.COV2.S vaccine versus placebo. The origin of the receptors is a person aged 18-60 years who received the Ad26.COV2.S COVID-19 vaccine or a placebo. The CDR3 runs from the conserved cysteine through the conserved F or W. Each record gives: J gene, V gene, D gene, clone size, CDR3 DNA, CDR3 protein. D genes are given only for firm matches. Size is omitted from some rows. Given values are once, few, many or a class for expanded clones.

TRBJ2-7,TRBV5-4,-,-,TGTGCCAGCAGGGGGGACAACCCCTACGAGCAGTACTTC,CASRGDNPYEQYF
TRBJ2-5,TRBV7-3,TRBD2,-,TGTGCCAGCTCCCTAGCGGGAGTAAGGGAGGAGACCCAGTACTTC,CASSLAGVREETQYF
TRBJ2-1,TRBV7-9,-,-,TGTGCCAGCAGCTCCCTAGCGCCAGAGGGCTACGATGAGCAGTTCTTC,CASSSLAPEGYDEQFF
TRBJ2-1,TRBV4-3,TRBD2,-,TGCGCCAGCAGCCAAGAGGGTCTAGCGGGAGGGTTCAGCTCCTACAATGAGCAGTTCTTC,CASSQEGLAGGFSSYNEQFF
TRBJ1-5,TRBV6-2/TRBV6-3,-,-,TGTGCCAGCAGTACAGGGCAGCAGCCCCAGCATTTT,CASSTGQQPQHF
TRBJ1-3,TRBV19,-,-,TGTGCCAGTAAGGTGGGCGAAAATTCCGGAAACACCATATATTTT,CASKVGENSGNTIYF
TRBJ2-1,TRBV14,-,-,TGTGCCAGCAGCCAAGCTTGGGCTATATCGTTCTTC,CASSQAWAISFF
TRBJ2-2,TRBV3-1/TRBV3-2,TRBD2,-,TGTGCCAGCAGCCAGCCTGGCGGGGGGACCGGGGAGCTGTTTTTT,CASSQPGGGTGELFF
TRBJ2-1,TRBV24-1,-,-,TGTGCCACCAGTGATTTTTCCGATGAGCAGTTCTTC,CATSDFSDEQFF
TRBJ2-5,TRBV3-1/TRBV3-2,-,-,TGTGCCAGCAGCCAGGGGGATTCCGCTGCGGAGACCCAGTACTTC,CASSQGDSAAETQYF
TRBJ2-3,TRBV2,-,-,TGTGCCAGCAGTGTGAGGGCGGGAACAGATACGCAGTATTTT,CASSVRAGTDTQYF
TRBJ2-2,TRBV6-2/TRBV6-3,TRBD2,few,TGTGCCAGCAGTCCACTCGGGCTAGCGGGGTACGCGAACACCGGGGAGCTGTTTTTT,CASSPLGLAGYANTGELFF
TRBJ2-5,TRBV6-5,TRBD2,-,TGTGCCAGCAGTCCTAGCGGACGGCAAGAGACCCAGTACTTC,CASSPSGRQETQYF
TRBJ2-3,TRBV12-3/TRBV12-4,-,-,TGTGCCAGCAGTTTCGATCTTGTCGGTACGCAGTATTTT,CASSFDLVGTQYF
TRBJ2-5,TRBV9,TRBD2,-,TGTGCCAGCAGCATACTAGCGGGAGTATCTGAGACCCAGTACTTC,CASSILAGVSETQYF
TRBJ1-5,TRBV3-1/TRBV3-2,-,-,TGTGCCAGCAGCCCGGCGGGCGATCAGCCCCAGCATTTT,CASSPAGDQPQHF
TRBJ2-7,TRBV30,-,-,TGTGCCTGGAGTGTGGGAGCTCAAGAGCAGTACTTC,CAWSVGAQEQYF
TRBJ2-3,TRBV6-5,TRBD2,-,TGTGCCAGCAGAGGGACTAGCGGGGGCACAGATACGCAGTATTTT,CASRGTSGGTDTQYF
TRBJ2-1,TRBV7-3,-,-,TGTGCCAGCAGCTTAACACTAGGTGTTGAGCAGTTCTTC,CASSLTLGVEQFF
TRBJ2-3,TRBV24-1,-,-,TGTGCCGCCCAGGGGAGCAGGAGCACAGATACGCAGTATTTT,CAAQGSRSTDTQYF
TRBJ2-1,TRBV5-1,-,few,TGCGCCAGCAGCAAGACTGCCCCCAATGAGCAGTTCTTC,CASSKTAPNEQFF
TRBJ2-7,TRBV15,-,-,TGTGCCACCAGCAGAGAGGGGAGAGGGTACGAGCAGTACTTC,CATSREGRGYEQYF
TRBJ2-6,TRBV2,-,once,TGTGCCAGCCTCGGGTACTCTGGGGCCAACGTCCTGACTTTC,CASLGYSGANVLTF
TRBJ1-4,TRBV9,-,once,TGTGCCAGCAGCAAACAAGGACTAGAGGCTGAAAAACTGTTTTTT,CASSKQGLEAEKLFF
TRBJ2-2,TRBV7-9,-,-,TGTGCCAGCAGCTCCGGACAGTACACCGGGGAGCTGTTTTTT,CASSSGQYTGELFF
TRBJ2-1,TRBV5-4,TRBD2,-,TGTGCCAGCAGCTTCGAATTAGCGGGAGGGCCTGGAGGGCAGTTCTTC,CASSFELAGGPGGQFF
TRBJ1-2,TRBV5-6,-,-,TGTGCCAGCAGCCCGGGGCGGGACCCCGGAGGCTACACCTTC,CASSPGRDPGGYTF
TRBJ2-5,TRBV5-1,TRBD2,-,TGCGCCAGCAGCTTGGGGGCGGGAGATCAAGAGACCCAGTACTTC,CASSLGAGDQETQYF
TRBJ2-1,TRBV7-2,TRBD1,-,TGTGCCAGCAGCTTAGGACAGGGGCAGAGCTCCTACAATGAGCAGTTCTTC,CASSLGQGQSSYNEQFF
TRBJ2-5,TRBV14,-,-,TGTGCCAGCAGCCTAACTGGGGGGGGCTGGACGGAGACCCAGTACTTC,CASSLTGGGWTETQYF
TRBJ1-5,TRBV19,-,-,TGTGCCAGTAGTATTTCGGGAGGAGGCAATCAGCCCCAGCATTTT,CASSISGGGNQPQHF
TRBJ2-5,TRBV28,TRBD2,-,TGTGCCAGCAGTCCAGCCGTGGACTGGCGGGAGGATTGGGAGACCCAGTACTTC,CASSPAVDWREDWETQYF
TRBJ2-7,TRBV5-6,TRBD2,-,TGTGCCAGCAGCTTTAGGGCTAGCGGTGCCTACGAGCAGTACTTC,CASSFRASGAYEQYF
TRBJ2-7,TRBV5-4,-,-,TGTGCCAGCAGCTTGGAGGGTCCCCTCCTAAGTGACTACGAGCAGTACTTC,CASSLEGPLLSDYEQYF
TRBJ2-3,TRBV5-1,TRBD2,once,TGCGCCAGCAGCGTCCTACCGGGACTAGGAAGTGCAGATACGCAGTATTTT,CASSVLPGLGSADTQYF
TRBJ1-5,TRBV6-6,-,-,TGTGCCAGCAGTTACTCCCGCTCCAATCAGCCCCAGCATTTT,CASSYSRSNQPQHF
TRBJ2-1,TRBV2,-,-,TGTGCCAGCAGTGATGAGGTTACCCGGCAGTTCTTC,CASSDEVTRQFF
TRBJ2-5,TRBV19,-,-,TGTGCCAGTACCGTAGACTTCCAAGAGACCCAGTACTTC,CASTVDFQETQYF
TRBJ2-7,TRBV7-8,-,-,TGTGCCAGCAGCTCCCGGGACACCCTGCACGAGCAGTACTTC,CASSSRDTLHEQYF
TRBJ2-7,TRBV27,TRBD1,-,TGTGCCAGCAGTACACAGGACAGGGGGCCTAGACACGAGCAGTACTTC,CASSTQDRGPRHEQYF
TRBJ2-7,TRBV3-1/TRBV3-2,-,-,TGTGCCAGCAGCCAAGGGGCTAGCGTAACCTCCTACGAGCAGTACTTC,CASSQGASVTSYEQYF
TRBJ1-6,TRBV23-1,-,-,TGCGCCAGCAGTCAATCTATTCTCCAAACCCTCCACTTT,CASSQSILQTLHF
TRBJ2-7,TRBV27,TRBD1,-,TGTGCCACCTGGGGACAGGGGAAGCGGGAGCAGTACTTC,CATWGQGKREQYF
TRBJ2-2,TRBV9,-,few,TGTGCCAGCAGCGTAGTCAGGGGTAATGGTCCCGGGGAGCTGTTTTTT,CASSVVRGNGPGELFF
TRBJ2-5,TRBV28,-,-,TGTGCCAGCAGCCGGGGGGGACAGTCCTCAGAGACCCAGTACTTC,CASSRGGQSSETQYF
TRBJ2-7,TRBV7-2,-,-,TGTGCCAGCAGCCCCCAAGCAGGGGTGGGAGAAGGCGAGCAGTACTTC,CASSPQAGVGEGEQYF
TRBJ2-7,TRBV27,-,-,TGTGCCAGCAGTTCCCTACGGGTAGGTCCCTACGAGCAGTACTTC,CASSSLRVGPYEQYF
TRBJ1-5,TRBV13,TRBD1,-,TGTGCCAGCAGCTCAGGGGGCCAGCCCCAGCATTTT,CASSSGGQPQHF
TRBJ1-5,TRBV30,-,-,TGTGCCTGGAGTGTACATGTATTAGGGGGATGGCAGCCCCAGCATTTT,CAWSVHVLGGWQPQHF
TRBJ2-1,TRBV5-4,-,-,TGTGCCAGCAGCTTGGTGTCCCATGGCAGCTCCTACAATGAGCAGTTCTTC,CASSLVSHGSSYNEQFF
TRBJ2-5,TRBV16,TRBD1,-,TGTGCCAGCAGCCAATACGTCAGGGGGCAAGAGACCCAGTACTTC,CASSQYVRGQETQYF
TRBJ1-1,TRBV3-1/TRBV3-2,-,few,TGTGCCAGCAGCCAACCGGGGATGTATGCTTTCTTT,CASSQPGMYAFF
TRBJ1-1,TRBV7-9,-,-,TGTGCCAGCAGCTTAGAGTCCAGGTGGTTGGGCACTGAAGCTTTCTTT,CASSLESRWLGTEAFF
TRBJ1-4,TRBV6-5,TRBD1,-,TGTGCCAGCAGCTCCCCGGGACAGGGTCATGAAAAACTGTTTTTT,CASSSPGQGHEKLFF
TRBJ2-7,TRBV6-2/TRBV6-3,-,-,TGTGCCAGCAGTCTCCTATCGGGAGCCTCTTACGAGCAGTACTTC,CASSLLSGASYEQYF